The 9 T cell receptor beta chains listed next were all sequenced from one sample in a study of T cell changes during pregnancy in multiple sclerosis. Using immunoSEQ multiplex PCR, the repertoire was profiled, and TCRdb retains in-frame clones only, with some absent. The sample lists about 64,000 clones, about 90% occurring once. The sequencing used peripheral blood, collected in the second trimester of pregnancy. The receptors were gathered from a female donor in good health, enrolled as a control in a pregnancy study.

The chain has TRBV19 and TRBJ2-7, with 14 nucleotides matching TRBD2. The V segment lost 5 bases and the J segment 0 bases; nucleotides outside the gene matches: 6. The CDR3 contains 17 residues. Germline CDR1 reads LNHDA; CDR2 reads SQIVND (reference sequence). The CDR3 DNA reads TGTGCCAGTAGTGCAGGGACTAGCGGGGGACCCTCCTACGAGCAGTACTTC. It yields the protein CASSAGTSGGPSYEQYF.

This clone appeared once. This CDR3 reads CASSPGLAGGPLTYNEQFF. CDR3 DNA sequence: TGTGCCAGCAGCCCGGGACTAGCGGGGGGGCCCCTTACCTACAATGAGCAGTTCTTC. This chain joins TRBV7-9 and TRBJ2-1; 16 bases agree with TRBD2. Germline V lookup: CDR1 SEHNR, CDR2 FQNEAQ (reference sequence). Trimming took 5 bases from V and 2 from J; bases not matched to a gene: 9. CDR3 length: 19 residues.

The genes are TRBV13 and TRBJ1-2, with 9 nucleotides matching TRBD1. Losses at the gene ends were 6 bases for V and 4 bases for J; bases not matched to a gene: 6. Germline lookup yields CDR1 PRHDT and CDR2 FYEKMQ (reference sequence). The CDR3 is 14 amino acids. The CDR3 is CASSSGTGIYGYTF. CDR3 bases: TGTGCCAGCAGTTCCGGGACAGGGATCTATGGCTACACCTTC.

This chain's CDR3 is CASSLGLGTDTQYF. In nucleotides, the CDR3 is TGTGCCAGCAGCTTAGGTCTTGGCACAGATACGCAGTATTTT. The gene calls are TRBV7-9 and TRBJ2-3; D ambiguous. V was shortened by 1 base and J by 1 base, with 6 bases between the two germline ends. The CDR3 runs 14 residues. Germline values: CDR1 SEHNR, CDR2 FQNEAQ (reference sequence).

The chain couples TRBV4-1 to TRBJ2-1; 9 nucleotides agree with TRBD2. The CDR3 has 20 amino acids. Germline V gene sequence: CDR1 MGHRA, CDR2 YSYEKL. J was trimmed by 1 base and V by 1 base; bases with no gene match: 14. As DNA, the CDR3 is TGCGCCAGCAGCCAAGGGGGTTTGAGAGCGGGGGGTTGGTCCTACAATGAGCAGTTCTTC. Translation: CASSQGGLRAGGWSYNEQFF.

This clone came up a few times. J is TRBJ2-7 and V is TRBV7-9; D is perhaps TRBD1 (7 bases). This CDR3 is built from 13 residues. CDR1 SEHNR and CDR2 FQNEAQ come from the germline V gene (reference sequence). Trimming cost V 5 bases and J 4 bases, with 12 bases left between them. DNA of the CDR3: TGTGCCAGCAGCCCCAGGGGGGAATACGAGCAGTACTTC. It encodes CASSPRGEYEQYF.

This clone came up a few times. The chain employs TRBV6-5 and TRBJ1-2, with D perhaps TRBD1 (6 bases). With 7 bases removed from V and 4 bases from J, the gap between germline ends came to 13 bases. The CDR3 covers 13 residues. Germline CDR1 and CDR2: MNHEY and SVGAGI. The DNA of the CDR3 is TGTGCCAGCAACGATGGGGGCACCTATGGCTACACCTTC. It specifies CASNDGGTYGYTF.

CDR3 sequence: CASSGANEQFF. DNA of the CDR3: TGTGCCAGCAGCGGGGCCAATGAGCAGTTCTTC. This chain uses TRBV7-6 with TRBJ2-1; D may be TRBD1 (5 bases). V was cut by 5 bases and J by 6 bases, with 5 bases left in between. The CDR3 consists of 11 residues. Germline V gene sequence: CDR1 SGHVS, CDR2 FNYEAQ.

This clone was seen more than once but under ten times. This chain's CDR3 is CASTPPGQGPSEQYF. The CDR3 DNA reads TGTGCCAGCACTCCCCCGGGACAGGGTCCGTCCGAGCAGTACTTC. This chain joins TRBV28 and TRBJ2-7; 9 bases map to TRBD1. CDR3 length: 15 amino acids. Trimming took 7 bases from V and 6 from J; bases not matched to a gene: 13. Germline V gene data show CDR1 as MDHEN and CDR2 as SYDVKM.